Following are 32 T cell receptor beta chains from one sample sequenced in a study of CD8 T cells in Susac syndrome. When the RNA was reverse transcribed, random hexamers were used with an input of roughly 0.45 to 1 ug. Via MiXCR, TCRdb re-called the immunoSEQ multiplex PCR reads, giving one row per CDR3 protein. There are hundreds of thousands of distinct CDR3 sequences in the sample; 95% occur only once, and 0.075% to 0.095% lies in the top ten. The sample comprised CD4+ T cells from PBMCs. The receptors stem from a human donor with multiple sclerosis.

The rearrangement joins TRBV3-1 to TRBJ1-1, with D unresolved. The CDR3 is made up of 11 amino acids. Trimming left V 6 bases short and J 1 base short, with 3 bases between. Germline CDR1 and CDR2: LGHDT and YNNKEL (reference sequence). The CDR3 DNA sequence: TGTGCCAGCAGACGGAACACTGAAGCTTTCTTT. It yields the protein CASRRNTEAFF.

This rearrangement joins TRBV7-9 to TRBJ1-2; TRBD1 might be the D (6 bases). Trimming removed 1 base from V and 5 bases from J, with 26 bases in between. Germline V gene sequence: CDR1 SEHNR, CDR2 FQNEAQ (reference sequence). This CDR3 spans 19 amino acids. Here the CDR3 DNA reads TGTGCCAGCAGCTTAGTCGCAGGGGACGGACAGCCATTAAAATATGGCTACACCTTC. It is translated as CASSLVAGDGQPLKYGYTF.

CDR3 DNA: TGCAGCGCCGGTGGGGCGGGCTATGGCTACACCTTC. Protein product: CSAGGAGYGYTF. The gene calls are TRBV29-1 and TRBJ1-2; D might be TRBD1 (5 bases). Germline assignment: CDR1 SQVTM and CDR2 ANQGSEA. This CDR3 has 12 residues. Trimming shortened V by 7 bases and J by 4 bases, and 13 bases separated the two germline ends.

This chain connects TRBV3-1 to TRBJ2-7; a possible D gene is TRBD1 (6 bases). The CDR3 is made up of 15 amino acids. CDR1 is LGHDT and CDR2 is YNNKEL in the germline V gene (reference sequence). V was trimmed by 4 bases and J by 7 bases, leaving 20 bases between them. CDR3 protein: CASSRERQGLGEQYF. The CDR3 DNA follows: TGTGCCAGCAGCCGAGAGCGGCAGGGGCTGGGGGAGCAGTACTTC.

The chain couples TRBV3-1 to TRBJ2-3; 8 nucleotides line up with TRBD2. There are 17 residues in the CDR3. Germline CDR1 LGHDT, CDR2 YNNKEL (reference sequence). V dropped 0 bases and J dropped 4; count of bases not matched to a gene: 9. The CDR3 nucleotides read TGTGCCAGCAGCCAAGATGAGGGGCTAGCGGGTTCAGATACGCAGTATTTT. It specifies CASSQDEGLAGSDTQYF.

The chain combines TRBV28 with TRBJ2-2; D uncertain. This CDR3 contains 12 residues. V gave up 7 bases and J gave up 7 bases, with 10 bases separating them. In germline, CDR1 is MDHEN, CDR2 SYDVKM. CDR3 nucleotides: TGTGCCAGCACCGCCCCCCACGGGGAGCTGTTTTTT. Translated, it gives CASTAPHGELFF.

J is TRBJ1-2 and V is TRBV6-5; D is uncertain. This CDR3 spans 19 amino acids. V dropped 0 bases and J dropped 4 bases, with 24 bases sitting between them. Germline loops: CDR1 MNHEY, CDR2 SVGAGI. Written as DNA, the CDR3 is TGTGCCAGCAGTTACTCATTTATTGGCTTGGGAGGAGGGCTCTATGGCTACACCTTC. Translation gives CASSYSFIGLGGGLYGYTF.

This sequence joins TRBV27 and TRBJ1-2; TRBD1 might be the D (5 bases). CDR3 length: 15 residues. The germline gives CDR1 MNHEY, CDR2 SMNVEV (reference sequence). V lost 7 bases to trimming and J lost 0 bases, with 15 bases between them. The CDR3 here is CASINQGDANYGYTF. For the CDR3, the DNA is TGTGCCAGCATCAATCAGGGAGACGCTAACTATGGCTACACCTTC.

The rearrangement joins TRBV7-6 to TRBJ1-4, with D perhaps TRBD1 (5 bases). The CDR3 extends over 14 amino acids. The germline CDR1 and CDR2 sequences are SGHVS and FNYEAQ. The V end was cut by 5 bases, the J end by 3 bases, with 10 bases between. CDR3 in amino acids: CASSEGWANEKLFF. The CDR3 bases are TGTGCCAGCAGCGAGGGGTGGGCTAATGAAAAACTGTTTTTT. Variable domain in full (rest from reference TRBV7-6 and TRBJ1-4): GAGVSQSPRYKVTKRGQDVALRCDPISGHVSLYWYRQALGQGPEFLTYFNYEAQQDKSGLPNDRFSAERPEGSISTLTIQRTEQRDSAMYRCASSEGWANEKLFFGSGTQLSVL.

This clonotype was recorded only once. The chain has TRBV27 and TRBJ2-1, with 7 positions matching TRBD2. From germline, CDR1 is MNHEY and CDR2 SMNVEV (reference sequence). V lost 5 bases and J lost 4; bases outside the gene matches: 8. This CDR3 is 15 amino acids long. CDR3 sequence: CASSLGRAGYNEQFF. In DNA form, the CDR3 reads TGTGCCAGCAGTCTTGGGAGGGCTGGGTACAATGAGCAGTTCTTC.

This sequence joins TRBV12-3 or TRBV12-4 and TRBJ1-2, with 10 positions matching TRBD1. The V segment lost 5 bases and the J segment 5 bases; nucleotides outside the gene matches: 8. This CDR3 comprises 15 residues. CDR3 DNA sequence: TGTGCCAGCAGTCCCCGGACAGGGGGGAATTATGGCTACACCTTC. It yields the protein CASSPRTGGNYGYTF.

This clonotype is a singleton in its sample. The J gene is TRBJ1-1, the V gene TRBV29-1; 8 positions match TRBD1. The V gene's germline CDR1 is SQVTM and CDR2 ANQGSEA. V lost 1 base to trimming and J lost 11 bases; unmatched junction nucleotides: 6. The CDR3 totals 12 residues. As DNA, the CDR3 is TGCAGCGTTGAAGTAGGCAGGGGGCTGGCTTTCTTT. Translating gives CSVEVGRGLAFF. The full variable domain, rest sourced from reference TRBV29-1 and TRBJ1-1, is SAVISQKPSRDICQRGTSLTIQCQVDSQVTMMFWYRQQPGQSLTLIATANQGSEATYESGFVIDKFPISRPNLTFSTLTVSNMSPEDSSIYLCSVEVGRGLAFFGQGTRLTVV.

This chain's CDR3 is CSVRGSRDTTTDTQYF. For the CDR3, the DNA is TGCAGCGTTAGGGGTTCCCGGGACACTACCACAGATACGCAGTATTTT. The chain links TRBV29-1 to TRBJ2-3; TRBD1 might be the D (6 bases). The V end lost 5 bases, the J end lost 2 bases, and 20 bases lay between the germline ends. Looked up from germline, CDR1 is SQVTM and CDR2 is ANQGSEA. The CDR3 has 16 residues.

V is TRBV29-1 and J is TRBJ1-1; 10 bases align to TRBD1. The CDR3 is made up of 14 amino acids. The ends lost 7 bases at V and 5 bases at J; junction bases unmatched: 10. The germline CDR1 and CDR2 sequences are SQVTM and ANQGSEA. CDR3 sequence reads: CSGRDRGRLTEAFF. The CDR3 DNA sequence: TGCAGCGGCCGAGACAGGGGGCGGCTGACTGAAGCTTTCTTT.

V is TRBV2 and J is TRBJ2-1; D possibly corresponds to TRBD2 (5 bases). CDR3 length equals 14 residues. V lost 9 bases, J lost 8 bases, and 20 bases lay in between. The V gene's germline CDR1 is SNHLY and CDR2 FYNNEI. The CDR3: CARRSGSPGYEQFF. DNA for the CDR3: TGTGCCAGGAGGAGCGGATCGCCGGGCTATGAGCAGTTCTTC. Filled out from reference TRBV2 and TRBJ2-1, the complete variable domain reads EPEVTQTPSHQVTQMGQEVILRCVPISNHLYFYWYRQILGQKVEFLVSFYNNEISEKSEIFDDQFSVERPDGSNFTLKIRSTKLEDSAMYFCARRSGSPGYEQFFGPGTRLTVL.

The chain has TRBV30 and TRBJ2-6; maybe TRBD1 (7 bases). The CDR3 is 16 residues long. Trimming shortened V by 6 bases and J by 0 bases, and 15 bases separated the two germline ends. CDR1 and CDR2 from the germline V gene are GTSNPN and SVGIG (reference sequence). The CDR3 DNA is TGTGCCTGCAACAGACAGGGAGGCTCTGGGGCCAACGTCCTGACTTTC. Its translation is CACNRQGGSGANVLTF.

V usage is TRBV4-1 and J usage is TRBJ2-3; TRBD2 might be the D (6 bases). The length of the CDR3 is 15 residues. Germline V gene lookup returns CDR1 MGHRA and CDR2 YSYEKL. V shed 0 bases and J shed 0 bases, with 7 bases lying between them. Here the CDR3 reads CASSQDGTSTDTQYF. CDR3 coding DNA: TGCGCCAGCAGCCAAGACGGGACTAGCACAGATACGCAGTATTTT.

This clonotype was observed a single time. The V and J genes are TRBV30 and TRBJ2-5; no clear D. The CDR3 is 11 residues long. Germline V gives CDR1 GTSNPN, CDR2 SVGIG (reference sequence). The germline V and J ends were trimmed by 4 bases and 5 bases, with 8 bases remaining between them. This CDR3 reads CAWISVETQYF. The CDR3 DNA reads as TGTGCCTGGATCAGCGTGGAGACCCAGTACTTC.

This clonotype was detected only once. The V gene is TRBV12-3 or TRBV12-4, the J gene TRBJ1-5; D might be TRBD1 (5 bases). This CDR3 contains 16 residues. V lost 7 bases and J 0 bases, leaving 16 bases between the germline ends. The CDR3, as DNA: TGTGCCAGCACACACTCGGGCAGGGCTAGCAATCAGCCCCAGCATTTT. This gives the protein CASTHSGRASNQPQHF.

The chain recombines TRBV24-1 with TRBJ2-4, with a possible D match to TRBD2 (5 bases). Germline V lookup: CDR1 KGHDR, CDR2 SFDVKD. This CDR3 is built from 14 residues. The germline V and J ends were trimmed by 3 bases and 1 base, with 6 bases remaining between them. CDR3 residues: CATSDIAAKNIQYF. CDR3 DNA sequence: TGTGCCACCAGTGATATAGCGGCCAAAAACATTCAGTACTTC.

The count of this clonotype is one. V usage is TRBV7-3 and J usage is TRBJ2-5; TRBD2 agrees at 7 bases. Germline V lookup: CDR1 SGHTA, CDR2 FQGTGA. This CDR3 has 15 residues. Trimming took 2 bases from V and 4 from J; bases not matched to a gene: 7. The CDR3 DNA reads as TGTGCCAGCAGCTTATTCGCAGGGAGGGGAGAGACCCAGTACTTC. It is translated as CASSLFAGRGETQYF. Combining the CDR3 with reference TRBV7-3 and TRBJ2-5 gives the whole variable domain GAGVSQTPSNKVTEKGKYVELRCDPISGHTALYWYRQSLGQGPEFLIYFQGTGAADDSGLPNDRFFAVRPEGSVSTLKIQRTERGDSAVYLCASSLFAGRGETQYFGPGTRLLVL.

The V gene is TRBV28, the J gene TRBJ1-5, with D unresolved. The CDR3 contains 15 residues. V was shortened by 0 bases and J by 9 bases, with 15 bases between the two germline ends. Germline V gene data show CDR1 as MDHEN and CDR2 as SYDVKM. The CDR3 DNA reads TGTGCCAGCAGTTTATGGCCCCCCCTAGCGAGGCCCCAGCATTTT. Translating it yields CASSLWPPLARPQHF.

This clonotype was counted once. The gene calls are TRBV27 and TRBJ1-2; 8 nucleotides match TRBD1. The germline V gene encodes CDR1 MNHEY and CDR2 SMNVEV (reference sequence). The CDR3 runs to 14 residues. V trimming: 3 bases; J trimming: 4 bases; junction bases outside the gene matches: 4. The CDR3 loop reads CASSLSGQVYGYTF. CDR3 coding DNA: TGTGCCAGCAGTTTGTCGGGACAGGTCTATGGCTACACCTTC.

The CDR3 DNA reads as TGTGCCAGCAGCTTAGGAGCAGGAGGTTTCGCCCCCTACGAGCAGTACTTC. Its protein product is CASSLGAGGFAPYEQYF. This rearrangement joins TRBV7-6 to TRBJ2-7; D possibly corresponds to TRBD2 (5 bases). The V end lost 1 base, the J end lost 2 bases, and 18 bases lay between the germline ends. CDR3 length: 17 residues. The germline V gene encodes CDR1 SGHVS and CDR2 FNYEAQ.

CDR3 nucleotides: TGTGCCAGCAGCCAAGAGACCCCATACACTGAAGCTTTCTTT. Translating gives CASSQETPYTEAFF. J is TRBJ1-1 and V is TRBV3-1; no clear D gene. This CDR3 comprises 14 residues. Germline V lookup: CDR1 LGHDT, CDR2 YNNKEL (reference sequence). The V end was cut by 0 bases, the J end by 3 bases, with 8 bases between.

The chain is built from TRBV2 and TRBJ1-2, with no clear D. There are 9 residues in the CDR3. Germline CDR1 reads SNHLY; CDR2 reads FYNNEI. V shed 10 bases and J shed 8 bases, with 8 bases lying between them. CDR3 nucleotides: TGTGCCACCCCGCTGGGCTACACCTTC. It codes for CATPLGYTF.

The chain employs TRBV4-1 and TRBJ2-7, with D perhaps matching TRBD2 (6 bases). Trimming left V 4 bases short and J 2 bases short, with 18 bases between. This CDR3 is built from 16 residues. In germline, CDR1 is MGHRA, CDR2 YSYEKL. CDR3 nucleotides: TGCGCCAGCAGCCGAGTCTATGGACTATCGGCCTACGAGCAGTACTTC. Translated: CASSRVYGLSAYEQYF.

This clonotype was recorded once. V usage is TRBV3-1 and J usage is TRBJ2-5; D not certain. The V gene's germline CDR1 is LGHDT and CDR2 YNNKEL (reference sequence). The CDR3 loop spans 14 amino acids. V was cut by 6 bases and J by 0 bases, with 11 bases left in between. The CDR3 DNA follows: TGTGCCAGCAGATCGTCCGGGTACCAAGAGACCCAGTACTTC. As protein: CASRSSGYQETQYF.

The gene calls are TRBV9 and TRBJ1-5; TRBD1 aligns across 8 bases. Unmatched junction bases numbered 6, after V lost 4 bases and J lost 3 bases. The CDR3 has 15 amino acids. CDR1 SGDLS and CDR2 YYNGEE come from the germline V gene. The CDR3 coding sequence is TGTGCCAGCAGCTTGGGACAGGAACTCAATCAGCCCCAGCATTTT. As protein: CASSLGQELNQPQHF.

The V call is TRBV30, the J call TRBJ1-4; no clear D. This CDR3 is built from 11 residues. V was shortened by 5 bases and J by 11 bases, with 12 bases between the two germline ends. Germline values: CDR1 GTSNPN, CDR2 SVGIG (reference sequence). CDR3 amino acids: CAWYFMQKLFF. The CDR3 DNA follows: TGTGCCTGGTATTTTATGCAGAAACTGTTTTTT.

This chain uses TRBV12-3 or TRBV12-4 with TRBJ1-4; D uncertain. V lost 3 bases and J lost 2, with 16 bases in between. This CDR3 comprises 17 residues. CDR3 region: CASSFSRRSGTNEKLFF. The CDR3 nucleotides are TGTGCCAGCAGTTTTTCCCGCCGATCTGGGACTAATGAAAAACTGTTTTTT.

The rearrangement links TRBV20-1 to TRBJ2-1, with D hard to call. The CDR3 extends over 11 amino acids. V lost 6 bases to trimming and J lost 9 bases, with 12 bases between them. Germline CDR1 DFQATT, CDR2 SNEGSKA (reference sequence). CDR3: CSARTVGEQFF. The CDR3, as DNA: TGCAGTGCCCGGACGGTGGGTGAGCAGTTCTTC.